This record looks at one T cell receptor (beta chain) sequence and its context. The antigen is undetermined. Other DNA sequences of this sample code for an identical CDR3. This sample stems from a study of shared clonotypes between healthy human individuals. Study in general: Per-donor plates numbered three CD4 naive, three CD4 memory, two CD8 naive and one CD8 memory.

Study conclusions and caveats: When compared with the clonotypes that were shared by all four sorted-subset donors, the non-shared clonotypes turned out to have lower generation probabilities. A handful of donors showed sharing of around 5% of naive CD4 clonotypes.

V was shortened by 2 bases and J by 0 bases, with 5 bases between the two germline ends. This CDR3 spans 13 amino acids. The germline CDR1 and CDR2 sequences are SGHRS and YFSETQ. Sequencing used immunoSEQ multiplex PCR; TCRdb keeps in-frame clones, though not all of them. The sample consists of around 1,000,000 clones, approximately 80% of them appearing once. The chain employs TRBV5-1 and TRBJ2-5; unclear D gene. Sequenced sample: memory CD4+ T cells from PBMCs. This sample's subset: CD45RA-negative fraction. This receptor was obtained from a man between 18 and 29 years old in good health. Some clones in this sample may be carry-over from other donors' samples. The CDR3 DNA reads as TGCGCCAGCAGCTTAGACAACCAAGAGACCCAGTACTTC. This encodes CASSLDNQETQYF.